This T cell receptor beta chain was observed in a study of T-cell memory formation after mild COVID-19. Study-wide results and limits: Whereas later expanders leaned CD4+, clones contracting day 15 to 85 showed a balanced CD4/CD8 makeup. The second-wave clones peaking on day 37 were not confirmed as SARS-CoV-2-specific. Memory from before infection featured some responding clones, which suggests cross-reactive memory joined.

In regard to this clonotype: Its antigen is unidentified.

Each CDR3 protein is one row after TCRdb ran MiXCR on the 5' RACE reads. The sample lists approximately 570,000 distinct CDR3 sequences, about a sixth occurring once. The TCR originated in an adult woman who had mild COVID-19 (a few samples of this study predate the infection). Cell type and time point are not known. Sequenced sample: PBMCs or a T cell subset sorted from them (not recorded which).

The CDR3 coding sequence is TGTGCCTGGAGTGTAACTACAGAGGGTGGCTACACCTTC. Its protein is CAWSVTTEGGYTF. The V gene is TRBV30, the J gene TRBJ1-2, with D unclear. V lost 0 bases, J lost 7 bases, and 12 bases lay in between. There are 13 residues in the CDR3. CDR1 and CDR2 from the germline V gene are GTSNPN and SVGIG (reference sequence).